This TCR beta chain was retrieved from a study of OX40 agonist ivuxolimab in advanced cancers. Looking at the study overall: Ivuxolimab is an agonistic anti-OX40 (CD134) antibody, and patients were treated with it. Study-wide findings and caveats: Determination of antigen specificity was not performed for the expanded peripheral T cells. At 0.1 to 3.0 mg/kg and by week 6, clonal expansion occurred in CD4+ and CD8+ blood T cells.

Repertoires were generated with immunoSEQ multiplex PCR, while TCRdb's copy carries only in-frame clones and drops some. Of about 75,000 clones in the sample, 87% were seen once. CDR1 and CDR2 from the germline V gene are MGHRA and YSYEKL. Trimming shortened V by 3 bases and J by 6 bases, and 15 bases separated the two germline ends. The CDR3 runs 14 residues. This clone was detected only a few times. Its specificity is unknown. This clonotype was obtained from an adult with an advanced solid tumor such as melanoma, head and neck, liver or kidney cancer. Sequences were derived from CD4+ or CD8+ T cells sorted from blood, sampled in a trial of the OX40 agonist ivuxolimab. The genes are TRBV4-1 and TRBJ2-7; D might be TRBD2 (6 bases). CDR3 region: CASSHREKLLEQYF. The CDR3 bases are TGCGCCAGCAGCCATCGGGAGAAGCTCCTCGAGCAGTACTTC.